This T cell receptor beta chain was recovered during a study of cytomegalovirus exposure and HLA in healthy donors. This PCR relied on a set of 60 Vbeta primers and 13 Jbeta primers. Assay: immunoSEQ multiplex PCR; the TCRdb copy retains only in-frame clones and omits some. In total, the table holds roughly 150,000 clones. The specimen was PBMCs. The clonotype originates from a woman aged 50 to 65 in good health and CMV-seronegative.

Here the CDR3 DNA reads TGTGCCAGCAGCTTAGCGGGAACAGGAACTAATGAAAAACTGTTTTTT. The encoded protein is CASSLAGTGTNEKLFF. J is TRBJ1-4 and V is TRBV7-8; D is perhaps TRBD1 (5 bases). V lost 0 bases, J lost 1 base, and 9 bases lay in between. CDR3 size: 16 residues. CDR1 and CDR2 from the germline V gene are SGHVS and FQNEAQ.